This T cell receptor (beta chain) was sequenced during a study of blood T cell repertoires in COVID-19. V gave up 7 bases and J gave up 0 bases, with 21 bases separating them. The CDR3 runs 17 residues. Germline V lookup: CDR1 LGHDT, CDR2 YNNKEL (reference sequence). Data came from immunoSEQ multiplex PCR; TCRdb stores just in-frame clones and leaves some out. The table includes around 230,000 clones, 84% detected once. The material sequenced was peripheral blood. The genes are TRBV3-1 (or the pseudogene TRBV3-2) and TRBJ1-1; weak D call: TRBD1 (6 bases). The clonotype originates from a man aged 35 to 55 who had recovered from COVID-19. DNA for the CDR3: TGTGCCAGCAACCCGACCCGGGGGGCTACGGTGAACACTGAAGCTTTCTTT. Encoded protein: CASNPTRGATVNTEAFF.